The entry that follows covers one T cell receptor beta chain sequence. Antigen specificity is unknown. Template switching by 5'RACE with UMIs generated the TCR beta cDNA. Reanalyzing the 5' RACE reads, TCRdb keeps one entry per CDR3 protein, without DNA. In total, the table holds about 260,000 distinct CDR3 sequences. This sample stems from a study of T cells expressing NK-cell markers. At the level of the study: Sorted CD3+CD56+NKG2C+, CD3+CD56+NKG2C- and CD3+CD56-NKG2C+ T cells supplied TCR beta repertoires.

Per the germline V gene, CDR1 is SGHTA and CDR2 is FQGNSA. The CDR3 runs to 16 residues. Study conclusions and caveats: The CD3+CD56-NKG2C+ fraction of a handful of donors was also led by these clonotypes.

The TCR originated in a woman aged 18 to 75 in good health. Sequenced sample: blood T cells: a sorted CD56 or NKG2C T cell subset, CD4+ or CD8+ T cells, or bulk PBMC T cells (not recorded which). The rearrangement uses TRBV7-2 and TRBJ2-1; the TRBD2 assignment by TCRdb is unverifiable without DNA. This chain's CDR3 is CASSSPSGRAREVQFF.